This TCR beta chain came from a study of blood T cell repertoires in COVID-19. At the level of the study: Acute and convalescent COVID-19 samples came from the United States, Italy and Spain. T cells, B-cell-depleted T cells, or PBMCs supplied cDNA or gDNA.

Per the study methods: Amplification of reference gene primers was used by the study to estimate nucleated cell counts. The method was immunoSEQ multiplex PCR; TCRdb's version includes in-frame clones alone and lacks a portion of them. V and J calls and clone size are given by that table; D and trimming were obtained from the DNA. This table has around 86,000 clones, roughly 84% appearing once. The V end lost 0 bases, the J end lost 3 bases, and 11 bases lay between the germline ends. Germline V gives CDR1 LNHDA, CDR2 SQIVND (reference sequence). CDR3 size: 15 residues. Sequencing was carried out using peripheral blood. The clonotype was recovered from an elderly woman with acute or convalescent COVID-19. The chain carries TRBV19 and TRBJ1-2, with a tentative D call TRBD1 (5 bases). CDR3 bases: TGTGCCAGTAGTATAGAAGCAGGGCGCTACTATGGCTACACCTTC. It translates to CASSIEAGRYYGYTF.